This TCR beta chain was captured by sequencing in a study of T cell changes during pregnancy in multiple sclerosis. The CDR3 contains 17 residues. V dropped 5 bases and J dropped 4; count of bases not matched to a gene: 17. Germline CDR1 reads MNHEY; CDR2 reads SMNVEV (reference sequence). The repertoire was sequenced with immunoSEQ multiplex PCR; TCRdb's copy has only in-frame clones and lacks some. The sample records 45,000 to 55,000 clones, around 90% being singletons. This clone has just a few counts. Sequenced material: peripheral blood, taken in the first trimester of pregnancy. The chain combines TRBV27 with TRBJ2-7, with 7 bases identical to TRBD1. The clonotype originates from a female donor with multiple sclerosis, enrolled in a pregnancy study. The CDR3 DNA reads TGTGCCAGCAGTGCGCTCTCCGGGACAGCCGGATTGTACGAGCAGTACTTC. Its translation: CASSALSGTAGLYEQYF.